This TCR beta chain was sequenced during a study of cytomegalovirus exposure and HLA in healthy donors. CDR3 size: 14 residues. Trimming shortened V by 2 bases and J by 0 bases, and 8 bases separated the two germline ends. Germline V CDR1 and CDR2: MNHEY, SVGAGI. The primer mix had 60 Vbeta and 13 Jbeta primers. TCRdb's table, derived via immunoSEQ multiplex PCR, lists solely in-frame clones and lacks some. The repertoire holds about 170,000 clones, with around 73% as singletons. Study-wide results and limits: Confirmation was obtained in vitro that three CMV-associated chains are specific for CMV antigens. Within an earlier analysis, most TCR beta V segments proved productive either about 90% or about 30% of the time. Accounts indicate the classifier identified cytomegalovirus status with strong specificity and sensitivity. TRBV6-2, TRBV6-3 and some other V segments were excluded as indistinguishable.

Concerning this clone: No antigen is known for it.

Sample: PBMCs. This clonotype was obtained from a woman aged 18-29 years in good health and CMV-seropositive. The chain links TRBV6-5 to TRBJ2-7; D remains ambiguous. The CDR3 region has the DNA TGTGCCAGCAGTTACGGGCCGGTCTCCTACGAGCAGTACTTC. It is translated as CASSYGPVSYEQYF.